This T cell receptor (beta chain) was identified in a study of blood T cell repertoires in COVID-19. Study-level background: Sample material is recorded as cDNA or gDNA derived from T cells, B-cell-depleted T cells, or PBMCs.

Data came from immunoSEQ multiplex PCR; TCRdb stores just in-frame clones and leaves some out. The sample contains roughly 300,000 clones, roughly 87% of which appear only once. Residents of 20 to 25 US areas, aged roughly 18 to 89 years, made up the participants. Each participant's cohort was designated according to participant-reported clinical history. This CDR3 has 18 residues. Per germline, CDR1 ENHRY and CDR2 SYGVKD. The V segment lost 7 bases and the J segment 1 base; nucleotides outside the gene matches: 8. This TCR derives from a woman in her thirties who had recovered from COVID-19. This chain joins TRBV10-3 and TRBJ2-6; the match to TRBD1 covers 12 bases. Sequences were obtained from PBMCs or T cells enriched from blood (not recorded which). This CDR3 is CAIKMTGQGASGANVLTF. The CDR3 DNA follows: TGTGCCATCAAAATGACGGGACAGGGGGCGTCTGGGGCCAACGTCCTGACTTTC.